The 7 T cell receptor beta chains in this list originate from one sample, sequenced in a study of long-term antiretroviral therapy in people with HIV (dated by TCRdb to 2022 to 2024). The immunoSEQ hsTCRB v3.0 assay was used at survey level resolution for TRB variable region sequencing. TCRdb mirrors the immuneACCESS table, restricted to in-frame sequences. Some clones are absent from its copies; in checked studies, under half trace to an unresolved V gene, and the reason for the others is unknown. The sample profile shows roughly 6,400 clones; around 77% of them were found once. The top ten constitute about a sixth of the sample. The sequencing here drew on unsorted PBMCs, taken 0.5 years before starting antiretroviral therapy. These receptors were taken from a man aged 35 to 55 with HIV.

The chain combines TRBV9 with TRBJ1-1, with a weak D call TRBD1 (6 bases). The CDR3 spans 16 residues. Trimming shortened V by 4 bases and J by 3 bases, and 19 bases separated the two germline ends. The germline V gene has CDR1 SGDLS and CDR2 YYNGEE. This CDR3 reads CASSPPLGRGDTEAFF. The CDR3 DNA reads TGTGCCAGCAGCCCCCCTTTGGGCAGGGGTGACACTGAAGCTTTCTTT.

The chain is built from TRBV19 and TRBJ2-7, with TRBD1 matching over 9 bases. This CDR3 is 14 amino acids long. Unmatched junction bases numbered 5, after V lost 5 bases and J lost 3 bases. CDR1 and CDR2 from the germline V gene are LNHDA and SQIVND (reference sequence). CDR3 amino acids: CASSPGQGYYEQYF. CDR3 nucleotide sequence: TGTGCCAGTAGTCCGGGACAGGGATACTACGAGCAGTACTTC.

The CDR3 coding sequence is TGTGCCAGCAGGGGCGAAGGGACTTCTACCTACGAGCAGTACTTC. It yields the protein CASRGEGTSTYEQYF. The chain uses TRBV2 and TRBJ2-7, with D possibly matching TRBD2 (6 bases). The CDR3 covers 15 residues. Trimming pared 6 bases from V and 2 bases from J, leaving 17 bases between. Germline V gene sequence: CDR1 SNHLY, CDR2 FYNNEI.

The chain combines TRBV27 with TRBJ2-7; no clear D gene. Germline CDR1 and CDR2: MNHEY and SMNVEV (reference sequence). Between the trimmed V and J ends, which lost 1 base and 6 bases, there was a span of 7 bases. The CDR3 loop spans 12 amino acids. DNA for the CDR3: TGTGCCAGCAGTTTATTGGGTGGCGAGCAGTACTTC. Protein product: CASSLLGGEQYF.

The V gene is TRBV10-3, the J gene TRBJ1-2, with 9 bases aligning to TRBD1. The junction had 5 bases not matched to a gene; V was cut back by 3 bases and J by 6 bases. The CDR3 is 14 residues long. From germline, CDR1 is ENHRY and CDR2 SYGVKD. CDR3 residues: CAISDPQGAHGYTF. As DNA, the CDR3 is TGTGCCATCAGTGATCCACAGGGGGCGCATGGCTACACCTTC.

This chain links TRBV11-3 with TRBJ2-1; no clear D. Per germline, CDR1 SGHNT and CDR2 YENEEA. The V end was cut by 4 bases, the J end by 5 bases, with 15 bases between. The CDR3 is 15 residues long. As DNA, the CDR3 is TGTGCCAGCAGCTCCTCCAGGAGAGCAGACAATGAGCAGTTCTTC. Protein product: CASSSSRRADNEQFF.

The chain links TRBV19 to TRBJ2-2; 8 bases fit TRBD1. CDR1 LNHDA and CDR2 SQIVND come from the germline V gene (reference sequence). V lost 2 bases and J lost 1; bases outside the gene matches: 3. CDR3 length: 16 residues. The DNA of the CDR3 is TGTGCCAGTAGTATACGGACAGGGAGGAACACCGGGGAGCTGTTTTTT. As protein: CASSIRTGRNTGELFF.